This T cell receptor beta chain was sequenced for a study of T cells in Graves' hyperthyroidism and ophthalmopathy. Study-level information: Before any treatment, at initial diagnosis, peripheral blood was collected.

Patients showing uncontrolled infection, other autoimmune disease, pregnancy or lactation were ineligible. Out of approximately 9.9 ml of fresh peripheral blood came the PBMCs. Study observations and caveats: The model identified upcoming ophthalmopathy a median 6.5 months ahead of onset.

Using RNA transcripts as the source, TCR beta CDR3 regions were amplified. HTBI primers were used for first-round RT-PCR of the TCR CDR3. TCRdb used MiXCR to reprocess the multiplex PCR reads, holding one entry per CDR3 protein. Of about 600,000 distinct CDR3 sequences listed, about 16% are singletons. On this clonotype itself: The antigen is not known.

Sequencing was carried out using blood. The sequence was obtained from a woman aged 40 to 49 with Graves' ophthalmopathy.

CDR3 bases: TGCAGTGCTAGAGATACTAAGGGGGCTCTTCAGCCCCAGCATTTT. This sequence encodes CSARDTKGALQPQHF. The genes are TRBV20-1 and TRBJ1-5; 7 bases are a match to TRBD1. With V trimmed by 0 bases and J by 6 bases, 8 bases remained unmatched. Germline V gene lookup returns CDR1 DFQATT and CDR2 SNEGSKA (reference sequence). This CDR3 is 15 amino acids long.